One sample yielded the 10 T cell receptor beta chains listed below, sequenced in a study of shared clonotypes between healthy human individuals. Clones were sequenced by immunoSEQ multiplex PCR, and TCRdb holds only the in-frame ones, with some missing. This sample has 2 million to 2.5 million clones, with 95% found just once. Sequencing was performed on naive CD4+ T cells sorted from blood. The subset is: CD45RA+ positively selected. Receptors originate from a man younger than 35 in good health.

The chain has TRBV18 and TRBJ1-4; possible D gene TRBD1, 6 bases. The CDR3 is 15 amino acids. Germline lookup yields CDR1 KGHSH and CDR2 LQKENI. V lost 0 bases and J 13 bases, leaving 18 bases between the germline ends. CDR3 in DNA: TGTGCCAGCTCACCACCGGGCGGCGAGGGGGTGCGACTGTTTTTT. Residues: CASSPPGGEGVRLFF.

The chain joins TRBV5-1 to TRBJ1-1; D remains unclear. Germline lookup yields CDR1 SGHRS and CDR2 YFSETQ. V was clipped by 0 bases and J by 5 bases, with 14 bases between them. CDR3 length equals 15 residues. The CDR3 sequence: CASSLGSGIETEAFF. CDR3 coding DNA: TGCGCCAGCAGCTTGGGTTCCGGGATTGAGACTGAAGCTTTCTTT. Full variable domain (rest looked up from reference TRBV5-1 and TRBJ1-1): KAGVTQTPRYLIKTRGQQVTLSCSPISGHRSVSWYQQTPGQGLQFLFEYFSETQRNKGNFPGRFSGRQFSNSRSEMNVSTLELGDSALYLCASSLGSGIETEAFFGQGTRLTVV.

The chain links TRBV5-6 to TRBJ1-1; TRBD1 aligns across 8 bases. CDR3 length: 15 residues. Losses at the gene ends were 4 bases for V and 2 bases for J; bases not matched to a gene: 7. Germline V gene data show CDR1 as SGHDT and CDR2 as YYEEEE. The CDR3 nucleotides read TGTGCCAGCAGCGGGCCGGACAGGGACAACACTGAAGCTTTCTTT. This gives the protein CASSGPDRDNTEAFF. Supplemented by reference TRBV5-6 and TRBJ1-1, the full variable domain reads DAGVTQSPTHLIKTRGQQVTLRCSPKSGHDTVSWYQQALGQGPQFIFQYYEEEERQRGNFPDRFSGHQFPNYSSELNVNALLLGDSALYLCASSGPDRDNTEAFFGQGTRLTVV.

This chain connects TRBV4-1 to TRBJ1-1; a possible D gene is TRBD1 (6 bases). The CDR3 runs to 15 residues. V was clipped by 2 bases and J by 7 bases, with 17 bases between them. CDR1 is MGHRA, CDR2 YSYEKL, per germline. The CDR3 region has the DNA TGCGCCAGCAGCCAACGGACAGAAGGGTTTAATGAAGCTTTCTTT. Translating gives CASSQRTEGFNEAFF.

The CDR3 reads CASSLRLRGQETQYF. The CDR3 nucleotides are TGTGCCAGCAGCTTGAGGCTCAGGGGCCAAGAGACCCAGTACTTC. The rearrangement uses TRBV5-6 and TRBJ2-5; weak D call: TRBD1 (6 bases). V dropped 1 base and J dropped 1 base, with 11 bases sitting between them. Germline loops: CDR1 SGHDT, CDR2 YYEEEE. This CDR3 region has 15 residues.

J is TRBJ1-2 and V is TRBV6-5, with D unclear. Trimming shortened V by 2 bases and J by 5 bases, and 18 bases separated the two germline ends. CDR1 and CDR2 (germline): MNHEY, SVGAGI. The CDR3 sequence is 16 residues long. This chain's CDR3 is CASSYRALGAFYGYTF. CDR3 DNA sequence: TGTGCCAGCAGTTACAGGGCTCTGGGCGCCTTTTATGGCTACACCTTC.

The chain couples TRBV5-1 to TRBJ2-7, with 7 bases aligning to TRBD1. Per the germline V gene, CDR1 is SGHRS and CDR2 is YFSETQ. Germline trimming cut 4 bases from V and 0 bases from J; bases unmatched to any gene: 7. The length of the CDR3 is 15 residues. DNA for the CDR3: TGCGCCAGCAGCATTTCGACAGGGAGCTCCTACGAGCAGTACTTC. It specifies CASSISTGSSYEQYF.

Note on this clone: Other DNA sequences in this sample translate to the same CDR3. This chain links TRBV6-5 with TRBJ1-2; possible D gene TRBD1, 6 bases. Germline V gene sequence: CDR1 MNHEY, CDR2 SVGAGI. CDR3 length equals 12 residues. V gave up 5 bases and J gave up 5 bases, with 9 bases separating them. CDR3 sequence reads: CASSRGGYGYTF. CDR3 nucleotides: TGTGCCAGCAGTCGAGGGGGATATGGCTACACCTTC.

J is TRBJ1-1 and V is TRBV30; D unclear. Between the trimmed V and J ends, which lost 3 bases and 5 bases, there was a span of 16 bases. CDR3 length: 14 residues. Germline CDR1 and CDR2: GTSNPN and SVGIG (reference sequence). The CDR3 is CAWREDPMGTEAFF. Here the CDR3 DNA reads TGTGCCTGGAGAGAAGACCCCATGGGGACTGAAGCTTTCTTT.

This clone came up once. The chain combines TRBV28 with TRBJ1-1; D unresolved. The V end lost 4 bases, the J end lost 7 bases, and 4 bases lay between the germline ends. Germline-derived CDR1 and CDR2 are MDHEN and SYDVKM. The CDR3 is 10 amino acids. CDR3 sequence reads: CASSYDEAFF. Here the CDR3 DNA reads TGTGCCAGCAGTTATGATGAAGCTTTCTTT.